These T cell receptor beta chains were read from a single sample in a study of cytomegalovirus exposure and HLA in healthy donors. Data came from immunoSEQ multiplex PCR; TCRdb stores just in-frame clones and leaves some out. The sample lists about 140,000 clones, approximately 80% occurring once. The sample was PBMCs. All receptors come from a young man in good health and CMV-seronegative. CDR3s include the opening cysteine and the closing phenylalanine or tryptophan. A D gene is named only where the DNA matches it firmly. Clone size appears in some rows only: once, few, many, or a class for an expanded clone.

TRBV6-1	TRBJ2-7	NA	NA	CASRRYIGGGEQYF	TGTGCCAGCCGGAGGTACATTGGTGGAGGCGAGCAGTACTTC
TRBV4-1	TRBJ2-3	few	TRBD2	CASRLSGSGADTQYF	TGCGCCAGCAGACTTAGCGGGAGTGGCGCAGATACGCAGTATTTT
TRBV5-1	TRBJ2-5	NA	NA	CASSLGRAIQETQYF	TGCGCCAGCAGCTTGGGGCGGGCCATTCAAGAGACCCAGTACTTC
TRBV7-8	TRBJ2-7	NA	NA	CASSPKGLGSWQYF	TGTGCCAGCAGCCCCAAAGGTCTCGGGTCATGGCAGTACTTC
TRBV20-1	TRBJ2-7	NA	NA	CSAVRYEQYF	TGCAGTGCTGTTCGCTACGAGCAGTACTTC
TRBV7-9	TRBJ1-1	NA	NA	CASSQGGRPFEAFF	TGTGCCAGCAGCCAAGGCGGGAGACCTTTTGAAGCTTTCTTT
TRBV11-3	TRBJ2-1	NA	TRBD2	CASSRGSISYNEQFF	TGTGCCAGCAGCCGCGGGAGTATCTCCTACAATGAGCAGTTCTTC
TRBV29-1	TRBJ2-7	NA	NA	CSVAQKSYEQYF	TGCAGCGTGGCACAGAAGTCCTACGAGCAGTACTTC
TRBV28	TRBJ1-2	NA	NA	CASSLGQNYGYTF	TGTGCCAGCAGTTTGGGACAAAACTATGGCTACACCTTC
TRBV13	TRBJ2-3	NA	NA	CATHPGGSKDTQYF	TGTGCCACCCATCCAGGGGGGTCCAAAGATACGCAGTATTTT
TRBV2	TRBJ2-7	NA	TRBD1	CAVPGTGSIFLGNEQYF	TGTGCCGTCCCCGGGACAGGGTCTATCTTTCTGGGCAACGAGCAGTACTTC
TRBV30	TRBJ2-3	NA	NA	CAWEEDTQYF	TGTGCCTGGGAGGAAGATACGCAGTATTTT
TRBV7-9	TRBJ1-4	few	NA	CASNTGGFEKLFF	TGTGCCAGCAACACGGGGGGATTTGAAAAACTGTTTTTT
TRBV28	TRBJ2-7	NA	NA	CASSQSPYEQYF	TGTGCCAGCAGCCAAAGCCCCTACGAGCAGTACTTC
TRBV4-1	TRBJ1-2	NA	NA	CASSQPGGGNGYTF	TGCGCCAGCAGCCAACCCGGCGGGGGTAATGGCTACACCTTC
TRBV9	TRBJ2-1	NA	TRBD2	CASSAHGLAGEDNEQFF	TGTGCCAGCAGCGCCCACGGACTAGCGGGAGAGGACAATGAGCAGTTCTTC
TRBV7-2	TRBJ2-3	NA	NA	CASSLVDPGRSPDTQYF	TGTGCCAGCAGCTTAGTAGACCCGGGGAGATCCCCGGATACGCAGTATTTT
TRBV5-6	TRBJ2-7	NA	TRBD2	CASSAGLAGFYEQYF	TGTGCCAGCAGCGCGGGACTAGCGGGATTCTACGAGCAGTACTTC
TRBV5-6	TRBJ2-7	few	NA	CASSRGGYEQYF	TGTGCCAGCAGCCGAGGGGGCTACGAGCAGTACTTC
TRBV9	TRBJ2-3	NA	NA	CASSGSGSDTQYF	TGTGCCAGCAGCGGTTCAGGGTCAGATACGCAGTATTTT
TRBV28	TRBJ2-5	NA	NA	CASSLRRFGETQYF	TGTGCCAGCAGTTTAAGGAGGTTCGGGGAGACCCAGTACTTC
TRBV4-1	TRBJ1-2	few	NA	CASSQALGVANYGYTF	TGCGCCAGCAGCCAAGCATTAGGGGTAGCCAACTATGGCTACACCTTC
TRBV6-6	TRBJ2-5	once	NA	CALGGYSLAEQETQYF	TGTGCTCTGGGGGGATACTCTCTAGCCGAACAAGAGACCCAGTACTTC
TRBV7-9	TRBJ1-4	NA	NA	CASSFGGSEKLFF	TGTGCCAGCAGCTTCGGGGGTAGTGAAAAACTGTTTTTT
TRBV9	TRBJ2-1	NA	TRBD2	CASSVGGSNNEQFF	TGTGCCAGCAGCGTAGGCGGGAGTAATAATGAGCAGTTCTTC
TRBV5-4	TRBJ1-2	NA	NA	CASSRPARVDGYTF	TGTGCCAGCAGCCGTCCCGCGAGGGTCGATGGCTACACCTTC
TRBV4-1	TRBJ2-1	NA	TRBD2	CASSPPSWTSGRNEQFF	TGCGCCAGCAGCCCCCCCTCGTGGACTAGCGGGAGAAATGAGCAGTTCTTC
TRBV7-9	TRBJ1-1	few	NA	CASSSGTLEAFF	TGTGCCAGCAGCTCCGGGACATTGGAAGCTTTCTTT
TRBV19	TRBJ2-7	NA	TRBD2	CASSGLAPGTHEQYF	TGTGCCAGTTCCGGACTAGCTCCAGGGACCCACGAGCAGTACTTC
TRBV27	TRBJ2-7	NA	NA	CASRPDTNSYEQYF	TGTGCCAGCAGACCCGACACGAACTCCTACGAGCAGTACTTC
TRBV30	TRBJ1-1	NA	NA	CAWSVRRASRAFF	TGTGCCTGGAGTGTACGGAGGGCTTCTCGAGCTTTCTTT
TRBV6-4	TRBJ1-4	NA	NA	CASSEGAGGKLFF	TGTGCCAGCAGTGAAGGGGCGGGGGGAAAACTGTTTTTT
TRBV27	TRBJ1-4	NA	NA	CASSPSTVGEKLFF	TGTGCCAGCAGTCCTTCGACAGTGGGGGAAAAACTGTTTTTT
TRBV4-3	TRBJ2-2	NA	NA	CASSQDPGTNTGELFF	TGCGCCAGCAGCCAAGATCCCGGGACGAACACCGGGGAGCTGTTTTTT
TRBV6-6	TRBJ2-7	NA	TRBD2	CASSYTGLASYEQYF	TGTGCCAGCAGTTATACGGGACTAGCGAGCTACGAGCAGTACTTC
TRBV7-9	TRBJ1-2	NA	TRBD1	CASSLTDRGLPYTF	TGTGCCAGCAGCTTAACGGACAGGGGCCTCCCTTATACCTTC
TRBV5-1	TRBJ2-5	NA	TRBD2	CASSGGSSQETQYF	TGCGCCAGCAGTGGCGGGAGTTCACAAGAGACCCAGTACTTC
TRBV2	TRBJ1-5	NA	NA	CASTQTGHSNQPQHF	TGTGCCAGCACCCAGACAGGACATAGCAATCAGCCCCAGCATTTT
TRBV6-5	TRBJ2-6	NA	NA	CASSFSGTKNVLTF	TGTGCCAGCAGCTTCAGTGGTACTAAGAACGTCCTGACTTTC
TRBV2	TRBJ2-5	NA	NA	CASSRDWAWKYF	TGTGCCAGCAGTCGGGACTGGGCTTGGAAGTACTTC
TRBV27	TRBJ2-7	NA	NA	CARSRRARIKQSLYEQYF	TGTGCCAGAAGCCGCAGGGCAAGAATCAAGCAGAGCCTCTACGAGCAGTACTTC
TRBV11-2	TRBJ2-1	NA	TRBD2	CASSLGLRAYNEQFF	TGTGCCAGCAGCTTGGGACTACGCGCCTACAATGAGCAGTTCTTC
TRBV28	TRBJ1-1	NA	NA	CASSQSGGADFTTEAFF	TGTGCCAGCAGTCAATCGGGGGGGGCCGACTTTACCACTGAAGCTTTCTTT
TRBV7-9	TRBJ2-1	few	TRBD2	CASSPPGGIAYNEQFF	TGTGCCAGCAGTCCACCGGGGGGGATAGCCTACAATGAGCAGTTCTTC
TRBV11-3	TRBJ2-1	NA	TRBD2	CASSPLAGGPSEQFF	TGTGCCAGCAGCCCCCTAGCGGGAGGGCCGAGTGAGCAGTTCTTC
TRBV5-6	TRBJ1-2	NA	TRBD1	CASLRDRVYGYTF	TGTGCCAGCCTCCGGGACAGGGTCTATGGCTACACCTTC
TRBV6-5	TRBJ2-7	NA	NA	CASSYHQGYEQYF	TGTGCCAGCAGTTACCACCAGGGGTACGAGCAGTACTTC
TRBV18	TRBJ2-6	few	NA	CASSNSGSGANVLTF	TGTGCCAGCTCAAATTCCGGCTCTGGGGCCAACGTCCTGACTTTC
TRBV28	TRBJ1-3	NA	TRBD1	CASSLGGRSGNTIYF	TGTGCCAGCAGTCTAGGGGGCCGAAGTGGAAACACCATATATTTT
TRBV6-1	TRBJ1-5	few	NA	CASSVGGSNQPQHF	TGTGCCAGCAGTGTGGGAGGTAGCAATCAGCCCCAGCATTTT
TRBV11-1	TRBJ2-2	NA	NA	CASTPTLANTGELFF	TGTGCCAGCACACCGACACTCGCGAACACCGGGGAGCTGTTTTTT
TRBV19	TRBJ2-3	NA	NA	CASSQRVTDTQYF	TGTGCCAGTAGTCAACGGGTTACAGATACGCAGTATTTT